This TCR beta chain came from a study of blood T cell repertoires in COVID-19. Sequencing was performed with immunoSEQ multiplex PCR; in TCRdb, only in-frame clones are kept and a portion is missing. The data hold 55,000 to 65,000 clones, with around 90% observed a single time. Germline V lookup: CDR1 SGHRS, CDR2 YFSETQ. The CDR3 has 15 amino acids. V was shortened by 2 bases and J by 9 bases, with 18 bases between the two germline ends. The sequencing sample was made of peripheral blood. The chain links TRBV5-1 to TRBJ2-1, with D possibly TRBD2 on 6 matching bases. The receptor was derived from a human donor with acute or convalescent COVID-19. The donor label of this sample is uncertain. CDR3 nucleotides: TGCGCCAGCAGCTTCTCAGTGGAGGGGCGTCGTGAGCAGTTCTTC. Translated, it gives CASSFSVEGRREQFF.